This T cell receptor (beta chain) was observed in a study of post-analysis software for immune sequencing data. Study context: Both relapsing-remitting and secondary progressive multiple sclerosis featured among the disease courses, as did progressive-relapsing multiple sclerosis. Whole-study findings and limits: A few TRBV segments, TRBV5-6, TRBV5-1 and TRBV20-1 among them, were found more frequent in patients than controls.

CDR3 length equals 12 residues. Germline V gene lookup returns CDR1 SQVTM and CDR2 ANQGSEA. With V trimmed by 6 bases and J by 6 bases, 6 bases remained unmatched. Presence of unique molecular identifiers characterized the TCR beta cDNA libraries. MiXCR was run by TCRdb on the PCR reads, yielding one entry per CDR3 protein. The data show 450,000 or so distinct CDR3 sequences, roughly 45% seen once. Concerning this clonotype itself: The antigen remains unidentified.

Material for sequencing was blood. This clonotype was obtained from a girl between 10 and 17 years old with multiple sclerosis. The V gene is TRBV29-1, the J gene TRBJ2-7; 9 nucleotides line up with TRBD1. CDR3 coding DNA: TGCAGCGTAAACAGGGGGCTGGGCGAGCAGTACTTC. It yields the protein CSVNRGLGEQYF.